The 13 T cell receptor beta chains below all came from one sample that was sequenced in a study of T cells after yellow fever vaccination (dated by TCRdb to the late 2010s). Library creation used 5' RACE. The reads were generated on an Illumina NovaSeq 6000. TCRdb trimmed public reads at Q25 via fastp, called clones via MiXCR and kept in-frame beta chains. Merged by CDR3 protein, the rows form single entries marked with the most common genes and DNA. Counted in this sample were under 250,000 distinct CDR3 sequences; approximately 3% of them appeared once. The ten largest clones add up to roughly 3.2% of the sample. The label giving this sample's treatment or condition can be read as: live attenuated yellow fever vaccine strain. The sequenced sample was CD4+ T cells sorted from PBMCs, obtained 10 days after the yellow fever booster vaccination. Receptor source: a man between 18 and 35 years old who received the YFV17D yellow fever vaccine.

This clonotype has at least ten counts. The rearrangement links TRBV19 to TRBJ2-5, with D possibly called TRBD1 or TRBD2 (5 bases each). This CDR3 has 14 amino acids. V was shortened by 5 bases and J by 4 bases, with 14 bases between the two germline ends. The germline CDR1 and CDR2 sequences are LNHDA and SQIVND (reference sequence). As DNA, the CDR3 is TGTGCCAGTAGTGCCACATCGGGGCGAGAGACCCAGTACTTC. Translation gives CASSATSGRETQYF.

The gene calls are TRBV5-1 and TRBJ2-2; D is uncertain. The CDR3 has 15 amino acids. Trimming left V 0 bases short and J 0 bases short, with 6 bases between. Germline-derived CDR1 and CDR2 are SGHRS and YFSETQ. The CDR3 sequence: CASSLVRPNTGELFF. DNA for the CDR3: TGCGCCAGCAGCTTGGTCCGGCCGAACACCGGGGAGCTGTTTTTT.

This clonotype was recorded at least ten times. The genes are TRBV20-1 and TRBJ1-1; D perhaps matches TRBD1 (6 bases). The CDR3 runs 13 residues. Germline V gene lookup returns CDR1 DFQATT and CDR2 SNEGSKA (reference sequence). Trimming removed 6 bases at V and 5 bases at J, with 16 bases between. CDR3 in DNA: TGCAGTGCCCCCGACAGGAGGATGACTGAAGCTTTCTTT. Translating it yields CSAPDRRMTEAFF.

This clonotype has ten or more counts. The gene calls are TRBV19 and TRBJ2-6, with D tentatively TRBD1 (5 bases). This CDR3 comprises 16 residues. Germline V CDR1 and CDR2: LNHDA, SQIVND (reference sequence). Trimming cost V 6 bases and J 4 bases, with 16 bases left between them. Here the CDR3 reads CASSAQVLGGANVLTF. CDR3 DNA sequence: TGTGCCAGTAGCGCACAGGTTCTGGGAGGGGCCAACGTCCTGACTTTC.

The sample holds many counts of this clonotype. The chain uses TRBV5-1 and TRBJ2-3, with a tentative D call TRBD2 (7 bases). Germline V gives CDR1 SGHRS, CDR2 YFSETQ. The V gene lost 1 base and the J gene lost 4 bases, with 13 bases spanning the gap. The CDR3 loop spans 15 amino acids. The CDR3 protein is CASSLSGRGPDTQYF. DNA of the CDR3: TGCGCCAGCAGCTTGTCAGGGCGGGGGCCAGATACGCAGTATTTT.

This clonotype has at least ten counts. The chain combines TRBV7-2 with TRBJ2-3; D uncertain. Germline CDR1 and CDR2: SGHTA and FQGNSA. This CDR3 is built from 16 residues. Trimming removed 2 bases from V and 0 bases from J, with 12 bases in between. CDR3 sequence (DNA): TGTGCCAGCAGCTTAATGGGTAGAACTAGCACAGATACGCAGTATTTT. Translation gives CASSLMGRTSTDTQYF.

This clonotype has a handful of counts. The rearrangement joins TRBV6-5 to TRBJ2-7, with 13 bases identical to TRBD2. The V gene end was trimmed by 2 bases and the J gene end by 0 bases; junction bases not matched to a gene: 4. This CDR3 contains 17 residues. Germline CDR1 MNHEY, CDR2 SVGAGI. CDR3 in DNA: TGTGCCAGCAGTTACCGCAGGACTAGCGGGAGCTCCTACGAGCAGTACTTC. Encoded protein: CASSYRRTSGSSYEQYF.

There are a few counts of this clonotype. The gene calls are TRBV5-1 and TRBJ2-5; D is uncertain. V was clipped by 6 bases and J by 5 bases, with 14 bases between them. Germline CDR1 is SGHRS and CDR2 is YFSETQ. This CDR3 has 13 residues. The DNA for the CDR3 is TGCGCCAGCACCTCCCCCGAGGTTGAGACCCAGTACTTC. It translates to CASTSPEVETQYF.

This clonotype was detected many times. V and J are TRBV7-2 and TRBJ1-2; 9 bases match TRBD1. Germline lookup yields CDR1 SGHTA and CDR2 FQGNSA. The junction had 2 bases not matched to a gene; V was cut back by 5 bases and J by 4 bases. The CDR3 contains 13 residues. This CDR3 is CASSGGQGYGYTF. The CDR3 nucleotides read TGTGCCAGCAGCGGGGGACAGGGCTATGGCTACACCTTC.

This clonotype occurred many times. The chain links TRBV3-1 to TRBJ2-1; no clear D gene. The V gene's germline CDR1 is LGHDT and CDR2 YNNKEL (reference sequence). The V end was cut by 0 bases, the J end by 9 bases, with 9 bases between. There are 13 residues in the CDR3. The chain's CDR3 is CASSQDSDREQFF. In DNA form, the CDR3 reads TGTGCCAGCAGCCAAGATTCGGACCGTGAGCAGTTCTTC.

This clonotype was recorded many times. The chain recombines TRBV7-3 with TRBJ2-3; the D gene is possibly TRBD2 (5 bases). Trimming shortened V by 2 bases and J by 0 bases, and 9 bases separated the two germline ends. The CDR3 totals 15 residues. CDR1 is SGHTA, CDR2 FQGTGA, per germline. DNA of the CDR3: TGTGCCAGCAGCTTACGGGGTCAGAGCACAGATACGCAGTATTTT. Amino acids: CASSLRGQSTDTQYF.

This chain joins TRBV20-1 and TRBJ2-7, with unresolved D. This CDR3 has 13 residues. Between the trimmed V and J ends, which lost 4 bases and 3 bases, there was a span of 13 bases. Per the germline V gene, CDR1 is DFQATT and CDR2 is SNEGSKA (reference sequence). CDR3 bases: TGCAGTGCTAATCGGGTACTTGGCTACGAGCAGTACGTC. This codes for CSANRVLGYEQYV.

This clonotype was detected many times. The chain couples TRBV4-3 to TRBJ2-1, with TRBD1 matching over 7 bases. V was clipped by 1 base and J by 0 bases; unmatched bases: 3. The CDR3 sequence is 16 residues long. Germline-derived CDR1 and CDR2 are LGHNA and YSLEER. The CDR3 region has the DNA TGCGCCAGCAGCCAAGCACGGGACAGCTCCTACAATGAGCAGTTCTTC. The encoded protein is CASSQARDSSYNEQFF.